These 3 T cell receptor beta chains share one sample of origin, sequenced in a study of cytomegalovirus exposure and HLA in healthy donors. The PCR made use of 60 Vbeta and 13 Jbeta primers. TCRdb's table, derived via immunoSEQ multiplex PCR, lists solely in-frame clones and lacks some. The table records around 100,000 clones, approximately 80% of them present only once. The sample consisted of PBMCs. Receptors were obtained from a woman aged 25-40 years in good health and CMV-seropositive.

The chain is built from TRBV29-1 and TRBJ2-3, with 7 nucleotides matching TRBD1. The germline gives CDR1 SQVTM, CDR2 ANQGSEA. The CDR3 runs 12 residues. Germline trimming cut 7 bases from V and 6 bases from J; bases unmatched to any gene: 7. CDR3 region: CSGYRGGDTQYF. The CDR3 region has the DNA TGCAGCGGTTACAGGGGCGGGGATACGCAGTATTTT.

This clone was counted once. The same CDR3 is also encoded by other DNA sequences in this sample. The V call is TRBV6-5, the J call TRBJ1-1, with D uncertain. The ends were cut back, 2 bases at V and 0 bases at J, with 7 bases in the middle. Germline values: CDR1 MNHEY, CDR2 SVGAGI. CDR3 length equals 14 residues. CDR3 residues: CASSYGRLNTEAFF. In nucleotides, the CDR3 is TGTGCCAGCAGTTACGGCAGATTGAACACTGAAGCTTTCTTT.

The J gene is TRBJ1-1, the V gene TRBV15; maybe TRBD1 (5 bases). V lost 7 bases and J 1 base, leaving 13 bases between the germline ends. The germline gives CDR1 LNHNV, CDR2 YYDKDF (reference sequence). The CDR3 is 14 residues long. CDR3 sequence: CATMKDIANTEAFF. The CDR3 DNA follows: TGTGCCACCATGAAGGACATAGCGAACACTGAAGCTTTCTTT. The whole variable domain, remainder taken from reference TRBV15 and TRBJ1-1, is DAMVIQNPRYQVTQFGKPVTLSCSQTLNHNVMYWYQQKSSQAPKLLFHYYDKDFNNEADTPDNFQSRRPNTSFCFLDIRSPGLGDTAMYLCATMKDIANTEAFFGQGTRLTVV.